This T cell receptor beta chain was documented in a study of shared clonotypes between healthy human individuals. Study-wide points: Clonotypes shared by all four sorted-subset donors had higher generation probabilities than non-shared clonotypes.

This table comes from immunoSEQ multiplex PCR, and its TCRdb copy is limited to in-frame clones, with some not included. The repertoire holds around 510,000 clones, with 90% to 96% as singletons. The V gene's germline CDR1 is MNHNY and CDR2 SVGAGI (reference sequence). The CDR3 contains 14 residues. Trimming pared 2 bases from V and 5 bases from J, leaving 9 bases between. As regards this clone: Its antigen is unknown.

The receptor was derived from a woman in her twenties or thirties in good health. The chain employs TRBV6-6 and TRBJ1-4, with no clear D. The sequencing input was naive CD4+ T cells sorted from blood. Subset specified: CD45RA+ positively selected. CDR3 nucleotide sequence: TGTGCCAGCAGTTACCTCGGGAACAATGAAAAACTGTTTTTT. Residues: CASSYLGNNEKLFF.